These T cell receptor beta chains were read from a single sample in a study of blood T cell repertoires in COVID-19. The protocol was immunoSEQ multiplex PCR, while the TCRdb copy is restricted to in-frame clones and leaves out a portion. The table shows about 500,000 clones, with 87% occurring only once. Sequencing input: PBMCs or T cells enriched from blood (not recorded which). Receptors originate from a woman younger than 35 who had recovered from COVID-19. Both conserved end residues are part of each CDR3. Fields, in order: clone size, V gene, D gene, J gene, CDR3 protein, CDR3 DNA. D genes are given only for firm matches. The size entry is marked missing in some rows and otherwise reads once, few, many or a size class.

abundance: NA
v_gene: TRBV5-4
d_gene: TRBD1
j_gene: TRBJ2-1
CDR3aa: CASSLTGDGEQFF
CDR3nt: TGTGCCAGCAGCTTAACAGGGGACGGTGAGCAGTTCTTC

abundance: NA
v_gene: TRBV19
d_gene: TRBD1
j_gene: TRBJ1-5
CDR3aa: CASSIGGGIQPQHF
CDR3nt: TGTGCCAGTAGTATAGGAGGGGGCATCCAGCCCCAGCATTTT

abundance: NA
v_gene: TRBV30
d_gene: NA
j_gene: TRBJ1-2
CDR3aa: CAWSPLFGTYGYTF
CDR3nt: TGTGCCTGGAGTCCCTTATTCGGGACATATGGCTACACCTTC

abundance: NA
v_gene: TRBV6-1
d_gene: TRBD2
j_gene: TRBJ2-7
CDR3aa: CASSDGLAGNEQYF
CDR3nt: TGTGCCAGCAGTGATGGACTAGCGGGGAACGAGCAGTACTTC

abundance: NA
v_gene: TRBV7-9
d_gene: NA
j_gene: TRBJ2-1
CDR3aa: CASSQQGQGSSYNEQFF
CDR3nt: TGTGCCAGCAGCCAACAGGGCCAAGGAAGCTCCTACAATGAGCAGTTCTTC

abundance: NA
v_gene: TRBV7-9
d_gene: NA
j_gene: TRBJ1-2
CDR3aa: CASSLNQGYGYTF
CDR3nt: TGTGCCAGCAGCTTAAATCAGGGCTATGGCTACACCTTC

abundance: NA
v_gene: TRBV24-1
d_gene: TRBD1
j_gene: TRBJ1-2
CDR3aa: CATSGNDRDYTF
CDR3nt: TGTGCCACCAGTGGAAACGACAGGGACTACACCTTC

abundance: NA
v_gene: TRBV19
d_gene: TRBD1
j_gene: TRBJ1-2
CDR3aa: CASRRDRDSLYGYTF
CDR3nt: TGTGCCAGTAGACGTGACCGGGACAGCCTCTATGGCTACACCTTC

abundance: NA
v_gene: TRBV3-1/TRBV3-2
d_gene: TRBD1
j_gene: TRBJ1-2
CDR3aa: CASSQGQGLYGYTF
CDR3nt: TGTGCCAGCAGCCAGGGACAGGGCCTCTATGGCTACACCTTC

abundance: NA
v_gene: TRBV10-2
d_gene: TRBD1
j_gene: TRBJ1-5
CDR3aa: CASSESAGGQPQHF
CDR3nt: TGCGCCAGCAGTGAGTCGGCAGGGGGGCAGCCCCAGCATTTT

abundance: NA
v_gene: TRBV5-4
d_gene: TRBD1
j_gene: TRBJ1-6
CDR3aa: CASSSMTGPNYNSPLHF
CDR3nt: TGTGCCAGCAGCTCTATGACAGGGCCTAACTATAATTCACCCCTCCACTTT

abundance: NA
v_gene: TRBV12-3/TRBV12-4
d_gene: NA
j_gene: TRBJ1-5
CDR3aa: CASSFRGNQPQHF
CDR3nt: TGTGCCAGCAGTTTTCGCGGAAATCAGCCCCAGCATTTT

abundance: NA
v_gene: TRBV6-6
d_gene: NA
j_gene: TRBJ2-3
CDR3aa: CASSPGADTQYF
CDR3nt: TGTGCCAGCAGCCCCGGGGCAGATACGCAGTATTTT

abundance: once
v_gene: TRBV19
d_gene: NA
j_gene: TRBJ1-5
CDR3aa: CASTNLQGGSNQPQHF
CDR3nt: TGTGCCAGTACCAATTTGCAGGGTGGAAGCAATCAGCCCCAGCATTTT

abundance: NA
v_gene: TRBV7-8
d_gene: NA
j_gene: TRBJ1-1
CDR3aa: CASSFIRGGTEAFF
CDR3nt: TGTGCCAGCAGCTTCATCCGGGGTGGGACTGAAGCTTTCTTT

abundance: NA
v_gene: TRBV5-1
d_gene: NA
j_gene: TRBJ2-7
CDR3aa: CASSWGPGREQYF
CDR3nt: TGCGCCAGCAGCTGGGGGCCCGGGCGGGAGCAGTACTTC

abundance: NA
v_gene: TRBV27
d_gene: NA
j_gene: TRBJ1-1
CDR3aa: CASRTGGTEAFF
CDR3nt: TGTGCCAGTCGTACAGGAGGGACTGAAGCTTTCTTT

abundance: NA
v_gene: TRBV18
d_gene: NA
j_gene: TRBJ2-3
CDR3aa: CASSPPGAGSSTDTQYF
CDR3nt: TGTGCCAGCTCACCACCGGGGGCAGGGTCTAGCACAGATACGCAGTATTTT

abundance: NA
v_gene: TRBV30
d_gene: TRBD1
j_gene: TRBJ2-2
CDR3aa: CAVAGTGNTGELFF
CDR3nt: TGTGCCGTAGCCGGGACAGGGAACACCGGGGAGCTGTTTTTT

abundance: NA
v_gene: TRBV19
d_gene: NA
j_gene: TRBJ1-4
CDR3aa: CASSIGVTNEKLFF
CDR3nt: TGTGCCAGTAGTATTGGAGTAACTAATGAAAAACTGTTTTTT

abundance: NA
v_gene: TRBV9
d_gene: NA
j_gene: TRBJ1-6
CDR3aa: CASSVDRMTSPLHF
CDR3nt: TGTGCCAGCAGCGTTGACAGAATGACCTCACCCCTCCACTTT

abundance: NA
v_gene: TRBV7-9
d_gene: NA
j_gene: TRBJ1-1
CDR3aa: CASSPRGDSRGTEAFF
CDR3nt: TGTGCCAGCAGCCCTCGCGGAGACAGCCGAGGCACTGAAGCTTTCTTT

abundance: NA
v_gene: TRBV15
d_gene: NA
j_gene: TRBJ2-3
CDR3aa: CATSRFRAQGDTQYF
CDR3nt: TGTGCCACCAGCAGATTCCGGGCCCAGGGAGATACGCAGTATTTT

abundance: NA
v_gene: TRBV27
d_gene: TRBD1
j_gene: TRBJ2-7
CDR3aa: CASSHPGQGGSKQYF
CDR3nt: TGTGCCAGCAGTCACCCAGGACAGGGTGGGAGCAAGCAGTACTTC

abundance: NA
v_gene: TRBV5-1
d_gene: TRBD1
j_gene: TRBJ1-2
CDR3aa: CASSPANQDRGHGYTF
CDR3nt: TGCGCCAGCAGCCCCGCAAATCAGGACAGGGGTCATGGCTACACCTTC

abundance: NA
v_gene: TRBV3-1/TRBV3-2
d_gene: TRBD2
j_gene: TRBJ2-1
CDR3aa: CASSQARTSGGHSSYNEQFF
CDR3nt: TGTGCCAGCAGCCAAGCTAGGACTAGCGGGGGCCATAGCTCCTACAATGAGCAGTTCTTC

abundance: NA
v_gene: TRBV4-2
d_gene: TRBD1
j_gene: TRBJ1-2
CDR3aa: CASSQYPGTDYGYTF
CDR3nt: TGTGCCAGCAGCCAGTATCCCGGGACAGACTATGGCTACACCTTC

abundance: few
v_gene: TRBV28
d_gene: NA
j_gene: TRBJ1-6
CDR3aa: CASRPHQENQLYF
CDR3nt: TGTGCCAGCAGACCCCACCAAGAGAACCAACTTTACTTT

abundance: NA
v_gene: TRBV13
d_gene: NA
j_gene: TRBJ1-2
CDR3aa: CASSLGTAGTWGYTF
CDR3nt: TGTGCCAGCAGCTTAGGCACGGCAGGAACATGGGGCTACACCTTC

abundance: NA
v_gene: TRBV6-5
d_gene: NA
j_gene: TRBJ1-4
CDR3aa: CASSSRGNEKLFF
CDR3nt: TGTGCCAGCAGTTCCAGGGGCAATGAAAAACTGTTTTTT

abundance: once
v_gene: TRBV5-4
d_gene: NA
j_gene: TRBJ2-1
CDR3aa: CASSLEGLYNEQFF
CDR3nt: TGTGCCAGCAGCTTGGAGGGACTTTACAATGAGCAGTTCTTC

abundance: NA
v_gene: TRBV14
d_gene: NA
j_gene: TRBJ2-7
CDR3aa: CASSREGVGSTHEQYF
CDR3nt: TGTGCCAGCAGCCGAGAAGGGGTGGGCTCTACCCACGAGCAGTACTTC

abundance: NA
v_gene: TRBV2
d_gene: TRBD1
j_gene: TRBJ1-1
CDR3aa: CASTRVGQQNTEAFF
CDR3nt: TGTGCCAGCACCCGGGTGGGACAGCAGAACACTGAAGCTTTCTTT

abundance: few
v_gene: TRBV5-1
d_gene: NA
j_gene: TRBJ1-1
CDR3aa: CASSSQNPNTEAFF
CDR3nt: TGCGCCAGCAGCTCACAGAACCCGAACACTGAAGCTTTCTTT

abundance: NA
v_gene: TRBV4-1
d_gene: NA
j_gene: TRBJ1-5
CDR3aa: CASSPTRVISNQPQHF
CDR3nt: TGCGCCAGCAGCCCCACCCGAGTGATTAGCAATCAGCCCCAGCATTTT

abundance: NA
v_gene: TRBV30
d_gene: NA
j_gene: TRBJ1-1
CDR3aa: CAWSVGRLNTEAFF
CDR3nt: TGTGCCTGGAGTGTCGGCAGGCTGAACACTGAAGCTTTCTTT

abundance: NA
v_gene: TRBV5-1
d_gene: NA
j_gene: TRBJ1-3
CDR3aa: CASSLVGISGNTIYF
CDR3nt: TGCGCCAGCAGCTTGGTGGGCATCTCTGGAAACACCATATATTTT

abundance: NA
v_gene: TRBV23-1
d_gene: NA
j_gene: TRBJ1-2
CDR3aa: CASSQGQLNYGYTF
CDR3nt: TGCGCCAGCAGTCAGGGGCAGTTGAACTATGGCTACACCTTC

abundance: few
v_gene: TRBV5-8
d_gene: NA
j_gene: TRBJ1-5
CDR3aa: CASSLGGDSNQPQHF
CDR3nt: TGTGCCAGCAGCTTGGGGGGGGATAGCAATCAGCCCCAGCATTTT

abundance: NA
v_gene: TRBV20-1
d_gene: NA
j_gene: TRBJ1-2
CDR3aa: CSARDVLGYTF
CDR3nt: TGCAGTGCTAGAGACGTGTTGGGCTACACCTTC

abundance: NA
v_gene: TRBV29-1
d_gene: NA
j_gene: TRBJ1-1
CDR3aa: CSVDRTGDTEAFF
CDR3nt: TGCAGCGTTGACCGGACTGGCGACACTGAAGCTTTCTTT

abundance: NA
v_gene: TRBV6-2/TRBV6-3
d_gene: TRBD1
j_gene: TRBJ2-3
CDR3aa: CASSPDRGITDTQYF
CDR3nt: TGTGCCAGCAGCCCAGACAGGGGGATCACAGATACGCAGTATTTT

abundance: once
v_gene: TRBV3-1/TRBV3-2
d_gene: NA
j_gene: TRBJ2-7
CDR3aa: CASSPTGPYEQYF
CDR3nt: TGTGCCAGCAGCCCCACAGGACCCTACGAGCAGTACTTC

abundance: NA
v_gene: TRBV28
d_gene: NA
j_gene: TRBJ2-1
CDR3aa: CATGDGSSYNEQFF
CDR3nt: TGTGCCACCGGGGACGGGAGCTCCTACAATGAGCAGTTCTTC

abundance: once
v_gene: TRBV15
d_gene: NA
j_gene: TRBJ1-1
CDR3aa: CATSLDRNTEAFF
CDR3nt: TGTGCCACCAGCCTGGACAGGAACACTGAAGCTTTCTTT

abundance: NA
v_gene: TRBV7-8
d_gene: NA
j_gene: TRBJ1-2
CDR3aa: CASSLSREYGYTF
CDR3nt: TGTGCCAGCAGCCTATCCCGAGAATATGGCTACACCTTC

abundance: NA
v_gene: TRBV30
d_gene: NA
j_gene: TRBJ2-3
CDR3aa: CAWSVLGDPQDTQYF
CDR3nt: TGTGCCTGGAGTGTACTGGGAGACCCTCAAGATACGCAGTATTTT

abundance: NA
v_gene: TRBV10-3
d_gene: NA
j_gene: TRBJ1-6
CDR3aa: CASDGGGTTSPLHF
CDR3nt: TGTGCCTCCGACGGGGGGGGGACTACTTCACCCCTCCACTTT

abundance: once
v_gene: TRBV18
d_gene: NA
j_gene: TRBJ1-3
CDR3aa: CASSPGNTRNTIYF
CDR3nt: TGTGCCAGCTCACCCGGGAACACCAGAAACACCATATATTTT

abundance: NA
v_gene: TRBV12-3/TRBV12-4
d_gene: NA
j_gene: TRBJ2-5
CDR3aa: CASSFNYKETQYF
CDR3nt: TGTGCCAGCAGTTTTAACTATAAAGAGACCCAGTACTTC

abundance: NA
v_gene: TRBV7-2
d_gene: NA
j_gene: TRBJ1-5
CDR3aa: CASSLNTGHQPQHF
CDR3nt: TGTGCCAGCAGCTTAAATACAGGGCATCAGCCCCAGCATTTT

abundance: NA
v_gene: TRBV24-1
d_gene: TRBD2
j_gene: TRBJ2-1
CDR3aa: CATGTSGGRNEQFF
CDR3nt: TGTGCCACCGGGACTAGCGGGGGGCGCAATGAGCAGTTCTTC